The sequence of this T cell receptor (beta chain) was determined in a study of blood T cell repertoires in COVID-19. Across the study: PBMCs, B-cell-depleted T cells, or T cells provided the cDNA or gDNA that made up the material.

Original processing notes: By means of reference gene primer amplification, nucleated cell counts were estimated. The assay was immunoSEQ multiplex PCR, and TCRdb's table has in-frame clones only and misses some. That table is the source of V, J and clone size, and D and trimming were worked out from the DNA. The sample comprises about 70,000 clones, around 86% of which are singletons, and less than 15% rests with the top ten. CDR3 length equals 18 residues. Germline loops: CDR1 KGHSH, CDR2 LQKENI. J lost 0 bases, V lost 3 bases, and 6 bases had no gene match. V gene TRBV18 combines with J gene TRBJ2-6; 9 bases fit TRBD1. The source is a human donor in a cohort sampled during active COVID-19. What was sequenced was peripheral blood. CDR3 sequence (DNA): TGTGCCAGCTCACCCTTTGGACAGGGGTCCTCTGGGGCCAACGTCCTGACTTTC. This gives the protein CASSPFGQGSSGANVLTF.